The rows below give T cell receptor beta chains drawn from one sample of a study of T cell responses to AZD1222 COVID-19 vaccine. Using immunoSEQ multiplex PCR, the repertoire was profiled, and TCRdb retains in-frame clones only, with some absent. Among 100,000 to 150,000 clones, more than 75% were seen once, and the ten largest hold 1.2%. The sequences come from peripheral blood, collected on day 0 of AZD1222 vaccination. The receptors stem from an adult in good health. CDR3s include the opening cysteine and the closing phenylalanine or tryptophan.

cdr3_aa	v_call	j_call
CASSPGQNQPQHF	TRBV18	TRBJ1-5
CASSFLGDSGYTF	TRBV5-6	TRBJ1-2
CASTRGGVGYTF	TRBV6-5	TRBJ1-2
CASSPTGASTNEKLFF	TRBV5-1	TRBJ1-4
CATSDLGQFQFF	TRBV24-1	TRBJ2-1
CASRVWGNQPQHF	TRBV5-6	TRBJ1-5
CASSELRGGDGYTF	TRBV2	TRBJ1-2
CASSFAVGSQPQHF	TRBV19	TRBJ1-5
CASSAWTPNMNTEAFF	TRBV9	TRBJ1-1
CASRGTGSAYGYTF	TRBV19	TRBJ1-2
CASHMRGHGYTF	TRBV5-1	TRBJ1-2
CSVDRGNHYEQYF	TRBV29-1	TRBJ2-7
CASSQRRGADEQFF	TRBV3-1/TRBV3-2	TRBJ2-1
CASRTQGYEQYF	TRBV7-2	TRBJ2-7
CASSLGTGGGNYGYTF	TRBV5-1	TRBJ1-2
CASSTDGANTGELFF	TRBV5-1	TRBJ2-2